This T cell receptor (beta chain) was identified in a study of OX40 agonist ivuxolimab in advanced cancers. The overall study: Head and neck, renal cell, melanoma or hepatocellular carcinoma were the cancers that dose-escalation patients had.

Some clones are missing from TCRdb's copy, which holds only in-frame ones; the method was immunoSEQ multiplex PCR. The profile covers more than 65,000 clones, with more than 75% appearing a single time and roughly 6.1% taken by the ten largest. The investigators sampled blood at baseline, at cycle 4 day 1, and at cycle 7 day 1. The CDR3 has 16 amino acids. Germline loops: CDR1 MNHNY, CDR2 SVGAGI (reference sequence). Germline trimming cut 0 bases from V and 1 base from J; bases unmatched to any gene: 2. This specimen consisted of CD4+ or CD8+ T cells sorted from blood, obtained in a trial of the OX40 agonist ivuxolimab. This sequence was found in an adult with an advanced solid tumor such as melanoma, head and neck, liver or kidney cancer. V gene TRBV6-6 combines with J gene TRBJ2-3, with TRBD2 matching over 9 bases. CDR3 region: CASSYSRTSGTDTQYF. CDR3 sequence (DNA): TGTGCCAGCAGTTACTCGAGGACTAGCGGCACAGATACGCAGTATTTT.